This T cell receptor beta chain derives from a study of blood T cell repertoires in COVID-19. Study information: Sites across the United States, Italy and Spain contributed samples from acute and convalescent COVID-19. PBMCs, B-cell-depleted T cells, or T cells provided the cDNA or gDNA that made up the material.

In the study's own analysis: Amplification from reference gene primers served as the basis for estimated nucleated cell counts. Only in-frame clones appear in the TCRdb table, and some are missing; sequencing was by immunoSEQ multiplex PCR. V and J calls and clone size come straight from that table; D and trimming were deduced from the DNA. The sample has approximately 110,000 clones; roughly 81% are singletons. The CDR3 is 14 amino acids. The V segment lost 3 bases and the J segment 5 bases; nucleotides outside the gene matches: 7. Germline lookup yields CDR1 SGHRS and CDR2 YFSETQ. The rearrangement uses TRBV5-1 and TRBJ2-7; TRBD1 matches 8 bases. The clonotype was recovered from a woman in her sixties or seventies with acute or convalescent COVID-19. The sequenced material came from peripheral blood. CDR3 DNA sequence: TGCGCCAGCAGCTCGAGGACAGGGCCCGACGAGCAGTACTTC. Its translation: CASSSRTGPDEQYF.